Sequencing of this TCR beta chain was carried out in a study of blood T cell repertoires in COVID-19. Source study methods: Cell counts per sample came from amplifying reference gene primers. The data were produced by immunoSEQ multiplex PCR, yet TCRdb's version contains in-frame clones alone and is incomplete. V, J and clone size are those of that table, while D and trimming were read from the DNA. In the table there are over 110,000 clones, roughly 80% of which are singletons. The germline V gene has CDR1 MGHRA and CDR2 YSYEKL. The ends lost 1 base at V and 3 bases at J; junction bases unmatched: 7. This CDR3 has 16 residues.

This chain uses TRBV4-1 with TRBJ2-7, with 9 nucleotides matching TRBD2. Specimen: peripheral blood. This sequence originates from a man between 65 and 85 years old who had recovered from COVID-19. Here the CDR3 reads CASSQAGLATLYEQYF. CDR3 DNA: TGCGCCAGCAGCCAAGCGGGACTAGCTACCCTCTACGAGCAGTACTTC.